Listed below are T cell receptor beta chains from one sample, sequenced in a study of Ad26.COV2.S vaccination and SARS-CoV-2 variants. Sequencing used immunoSEQ multiplex PCR; TCRdb keeps in-frame clones, though not all of them. This repertoire shows more than 300,000 clones, around 89% found once; its top ten account for about 4.6%. The material sequenced was peripheral blood, taken in a trial of Ad26.COV2.S vaccine versus placebo. These receptors were obtained from a person between 18 and 60 years old who received the Ad26.COV2.S COVID-19 vaccine or a placebo. The CDR3 runs from the conserved cysteine through the conserved F or W. D genes are given only for firm matches. Where a row states a size, it is once, few, many or the class of an expanded clone; other rows omit it.

d_call cdr3_length j_call v_call clone_size cdr3_nt cdr3_aa
TRBD1 16 TRBJ1-5 TRBV7-9 once TGTGCCAGCAGCTTTGGGACAGGGGCCTTTGATCAGCCCCAGCATTTT CASSFGTGAFDQPQHF
TRBD1 15 TRBJ1-2 TRBV9 . TGTGCCAGCAGCGCCCATACAGGGGCGAACTATGGCTACACCTTC CASSAHTGANYGYTF
. 13 TRBJ2-2 TRBV29-1 once TGCAGCGTCCCAACCCCGGGTACCGGGGAGCTGTTTTTT CSVPTPGTGELFF
TRBD1 12 TRBJ2-7 TRBV29-1 . TGCAGCGCTACAGGGGATCACTACGAGCAGTACTTC CSATGDHYEQYF
TRBD1 16 TRBJ1-1 TRBV7-9 . TGTGCCAGCAGCCCAGGACAGGCCCTAGGGAACACTGAAGCTTTCTTT CASSPGQALGNTEAFF
TRBD2 16 TRBJ2-5 TRBV5-1 . TGCGCCAGCAGCTTGGCACTAGCGGGGCTAGGGGAGACCCAGTACTTC CASSLALAGLGETQYF
. 15 TRBJ1-1 TRBV7-2 . TGTGCCAGCAGCTTAATCGGAAACATCTACACTGAAGCTTTCTTT CASSLIGNIYTEAFF
. 12 TRBJ1-5 TRBV30 . TGTGCCTGGAGTGTAGATGCTCAGCCCCAGCATTTT CAWSVDAQPQHF
TRBD1 15 TRBJ1-2 TRBV3-1/TRBV3-2 . TGTGCCAGCAGCCAAGATGGGGCAGGGGGCTATGGCTACACCTTC CASSQDGAGGYGYTF
TRBD2 16 TRBJ2-7 TRBV6-5 few TGTGCCAGCAGTTACACTAGCGGGGGTGAATCCTACGAGCAGTACTTC CASSYTSGGESYEQYF
. 13 TRBJ2-3 TRBV5-1 . TGCGCCAGCAGCTCTGGCGGATCAGATACGCAGTATTTT CASSSGGSDTQYF
TRBD2 17 TRBJ2-7 TRBV4-1 . TGCGCCAGCAGCCAGGAAGCCCTGACCAGCGGGAGTGACGAGCAGTACTTC CASSQEALTSGSDEQYF
. 15 TRBJ2-5 TRBV18 once TGTGCCAGCTCACCACCTCGAACCGACCAAGAGACCCAGTACTTC CASSPPRTDQETQYF
TRBD2 15 TRBJ2-5 TRBV9 . TGTGCCAGCAGCCCGGGGGGAGGGTGGGGAGAGACCCAGTACTTC CASSPGGGWGETQYF
TRBD2 16 TRBJ2-3 TRBV2 . TGTGCCAGCAGCGACCTTGGGGGGGGATCCACAGATACGCAGTATTTT CASSDLGGGSTDTQYF
. 14 TRBJ1-6 TRBV5-4 . TGTGCCAGCAGCTTCGGGGACGCAAATTCACCCCTCCACTTT CASSFGDANSPLHF
. 15 TRBJ2-7 TRBV7-9 . TGTGCCCACACCCCCCCGGAGGGAAGCTCCTACGAGCAGTACTTC CAHTPPEGSSYEQYF
. 14 TRBJ1-2 TRBV3-1/TRBV3-2 . TGTGCCAGCAGCCAAGATGAAGGGGCGTATGGCTACACCTTC CASSQDEGAYGYTF